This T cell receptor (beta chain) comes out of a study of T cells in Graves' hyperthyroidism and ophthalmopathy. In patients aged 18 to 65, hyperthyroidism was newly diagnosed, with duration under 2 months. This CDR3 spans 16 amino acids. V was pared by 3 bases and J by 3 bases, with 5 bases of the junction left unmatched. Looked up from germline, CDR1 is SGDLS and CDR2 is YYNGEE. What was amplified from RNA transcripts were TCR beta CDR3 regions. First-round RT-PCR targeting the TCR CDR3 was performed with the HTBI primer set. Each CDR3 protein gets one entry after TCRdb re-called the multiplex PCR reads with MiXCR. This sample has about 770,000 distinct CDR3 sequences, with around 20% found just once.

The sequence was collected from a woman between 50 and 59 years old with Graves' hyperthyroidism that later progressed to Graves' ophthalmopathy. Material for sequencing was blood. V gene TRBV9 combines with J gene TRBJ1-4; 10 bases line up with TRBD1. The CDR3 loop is CASSADRGLSNEKLFF. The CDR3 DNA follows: TGTGCCAGCAGCGCCGACAGGGGGCTTTCTAATGAAAAACTGTTTTTT.